This TCR beta chain was retrieved from a study of T-cell memory formation after mild COVID-19. This clonotype has only a few counts. V was shortened by 3 bases and J by 8 bases, with 14 bases between the two germline ends. CDR1 is MNHEY and CDR2 is SMNVEV in the germline V gene (reference sequence). CDR3 length equals 14 residues. MiXCR was run by TCRdb on the 5' RACE reads, yielding one entry per CDR3 protein. The repertoire includes 500,000 to 550,000 distinct CDR3 sequences, roughly 21% of them detected once, and around 12% sits in the top ten. The genes are TRBV27 and TRBJ2-1, with D possibly matching TRBD1 (5 bases). The sequenced sample consisted of PBMCs or a T cell subset sorted from them (not recorded which). This receptor was obtained from an adult woman who had mild COVID-19 (a few samples of this study predate the infection). Cell type and time point are not known. The CDR3 nucleotides are TGTGCCAGCAGTTTCTTTGGGGCCAGGGATGAGCAGTTCTTC. Translation gives CASSFFGARDEQFF.